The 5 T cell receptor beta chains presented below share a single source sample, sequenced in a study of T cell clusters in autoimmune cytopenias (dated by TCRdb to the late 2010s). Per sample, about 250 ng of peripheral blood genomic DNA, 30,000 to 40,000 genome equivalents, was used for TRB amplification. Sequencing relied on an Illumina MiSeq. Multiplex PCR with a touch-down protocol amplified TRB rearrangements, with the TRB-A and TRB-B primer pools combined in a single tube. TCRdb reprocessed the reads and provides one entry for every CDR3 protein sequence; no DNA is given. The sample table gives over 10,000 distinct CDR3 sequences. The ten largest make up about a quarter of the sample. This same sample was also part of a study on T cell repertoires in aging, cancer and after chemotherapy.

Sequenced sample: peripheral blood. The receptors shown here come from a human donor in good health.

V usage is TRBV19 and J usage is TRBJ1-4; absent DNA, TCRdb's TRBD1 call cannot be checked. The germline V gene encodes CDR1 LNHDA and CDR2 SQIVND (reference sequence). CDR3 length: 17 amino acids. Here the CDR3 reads CASSKIVVQGTNEKLFF.

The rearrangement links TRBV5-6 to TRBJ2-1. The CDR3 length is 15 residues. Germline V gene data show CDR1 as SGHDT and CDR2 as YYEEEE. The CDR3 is CASSLGLKYYNEQFF.

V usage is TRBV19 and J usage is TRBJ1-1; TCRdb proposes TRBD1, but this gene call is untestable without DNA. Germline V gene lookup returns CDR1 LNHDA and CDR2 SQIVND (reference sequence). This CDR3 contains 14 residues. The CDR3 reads CASSLTGGVTEAFF. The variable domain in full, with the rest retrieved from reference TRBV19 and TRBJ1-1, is DGGITQSPKYLFRKEGQNVTLSCEQNLNHDAMYWYRQDPGQGLRLIYYSQIVNDFQKGDIAEGYSVSREKKESFPLTVTSAQKNPTAFYLCASSLTGGVTEAFFGQGTRLTVV.

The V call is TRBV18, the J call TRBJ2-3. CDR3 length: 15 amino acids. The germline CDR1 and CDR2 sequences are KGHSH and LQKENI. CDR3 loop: CASSPLATLTDTQYF. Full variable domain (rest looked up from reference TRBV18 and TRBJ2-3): NAGVMQNPRHLVRRRGQEARLRCSPMKGHSHVYWYRQLPEEGLKFMVYLQKENIIDESGMPKERFSAEFPKEGPSILRIQQVVRGDSAAYFCASSPLATLTDTQYFGPGTRLTVL.

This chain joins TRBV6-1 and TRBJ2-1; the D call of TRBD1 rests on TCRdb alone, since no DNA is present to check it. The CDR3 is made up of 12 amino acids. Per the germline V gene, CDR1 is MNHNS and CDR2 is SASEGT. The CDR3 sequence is CASSQTGNEQFF.